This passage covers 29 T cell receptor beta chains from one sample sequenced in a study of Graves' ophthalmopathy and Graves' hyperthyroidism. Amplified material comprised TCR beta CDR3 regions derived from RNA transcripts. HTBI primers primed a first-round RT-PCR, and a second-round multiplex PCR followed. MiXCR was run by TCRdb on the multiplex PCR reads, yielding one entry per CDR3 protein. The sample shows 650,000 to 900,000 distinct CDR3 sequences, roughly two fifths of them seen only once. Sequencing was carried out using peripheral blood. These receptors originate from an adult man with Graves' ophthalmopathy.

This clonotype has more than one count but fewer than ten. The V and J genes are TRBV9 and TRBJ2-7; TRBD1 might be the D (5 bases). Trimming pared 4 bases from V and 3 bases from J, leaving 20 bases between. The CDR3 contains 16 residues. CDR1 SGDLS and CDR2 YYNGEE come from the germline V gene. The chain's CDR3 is CASSQSWGPRSYEQYF. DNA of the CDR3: TGTGCCAGCAGCCAGAGTTGGGGCCCTAGAAGCTACGAGCAGTACTTC.

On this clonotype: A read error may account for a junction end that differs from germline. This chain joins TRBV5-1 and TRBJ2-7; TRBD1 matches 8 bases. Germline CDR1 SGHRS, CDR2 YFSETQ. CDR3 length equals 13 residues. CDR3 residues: CASSFGQGAEQYF. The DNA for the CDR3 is TGTGCCAGCAGCTTCGGACAGGGTGCCGAGCAGTACTTC.

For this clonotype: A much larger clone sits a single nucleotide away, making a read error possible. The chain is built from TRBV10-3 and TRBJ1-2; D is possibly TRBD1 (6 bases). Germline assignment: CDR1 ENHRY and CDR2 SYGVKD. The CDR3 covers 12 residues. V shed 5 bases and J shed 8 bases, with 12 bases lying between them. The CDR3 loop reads CAISSRGGGYTF. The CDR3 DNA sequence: TGTGCCATCAGTAGCAGGGGAGGAGGCTACACCTTC.

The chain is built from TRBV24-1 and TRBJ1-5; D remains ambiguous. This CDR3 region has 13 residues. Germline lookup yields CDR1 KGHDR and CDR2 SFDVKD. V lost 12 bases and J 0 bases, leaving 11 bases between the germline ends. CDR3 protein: CAWNQISNQPQHF. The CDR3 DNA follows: TGTGCCTGGAATCAGATTAGCAATCAGCCCCAGCATTTT.

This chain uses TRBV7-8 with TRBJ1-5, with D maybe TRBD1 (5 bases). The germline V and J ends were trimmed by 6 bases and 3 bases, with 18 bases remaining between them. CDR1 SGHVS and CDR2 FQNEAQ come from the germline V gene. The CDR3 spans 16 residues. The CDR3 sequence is CASRTSGTGDNQPQHF. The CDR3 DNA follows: TGTGCCAGCAGGACGTCCGGGACGGGTGACAATCAGCCCCAGCATTTT.

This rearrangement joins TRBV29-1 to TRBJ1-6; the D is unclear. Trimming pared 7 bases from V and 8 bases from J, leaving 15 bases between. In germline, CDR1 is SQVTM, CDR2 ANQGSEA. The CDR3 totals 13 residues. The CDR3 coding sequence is TGCAGCGCAAGAGCGAACACCGATTCACCCCTCCACTTT. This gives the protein CSARANTDSPLHF.

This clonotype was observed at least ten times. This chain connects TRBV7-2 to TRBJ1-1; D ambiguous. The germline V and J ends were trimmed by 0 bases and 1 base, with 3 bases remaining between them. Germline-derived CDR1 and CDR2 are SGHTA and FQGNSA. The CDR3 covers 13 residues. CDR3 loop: CASSLAQNTEAFF. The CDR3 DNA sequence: TGTGCCAGCAGCTTAGCGCAGAACACTGAAGCTTTCTTT.

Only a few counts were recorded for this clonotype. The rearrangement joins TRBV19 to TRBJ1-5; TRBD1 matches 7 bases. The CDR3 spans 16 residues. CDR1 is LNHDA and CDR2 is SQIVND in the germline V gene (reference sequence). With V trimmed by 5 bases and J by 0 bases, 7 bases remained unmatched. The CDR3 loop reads CASSGRGTDSNQPQHF. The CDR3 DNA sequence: TGTGCCAGTAGTGGACGGGGGACAGATAGCAATCAGCCCCAGCATTTT.

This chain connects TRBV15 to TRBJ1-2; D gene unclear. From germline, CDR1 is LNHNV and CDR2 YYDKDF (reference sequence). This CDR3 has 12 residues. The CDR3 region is CANAGVGYGYTF. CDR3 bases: TGTGCTAACGCCGGGGTCGGCTATGGCTACACCTTC.

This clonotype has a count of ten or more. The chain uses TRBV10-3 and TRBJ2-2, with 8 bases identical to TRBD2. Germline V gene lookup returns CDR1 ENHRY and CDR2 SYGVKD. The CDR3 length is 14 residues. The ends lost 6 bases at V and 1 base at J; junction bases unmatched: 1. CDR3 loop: CAIRLAGNTGELFF. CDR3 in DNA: TGTGCCATCAGGCTAGCGGGGAACACCGGGGAGCTGTTTTTT.

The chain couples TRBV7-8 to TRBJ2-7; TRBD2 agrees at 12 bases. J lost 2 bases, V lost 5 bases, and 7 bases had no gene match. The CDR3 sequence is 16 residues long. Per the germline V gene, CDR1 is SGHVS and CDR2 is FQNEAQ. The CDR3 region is CASSPRTSGIAYEQYF. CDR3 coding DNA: TGTGCCAGCAGCCCCCGGACTAGCGGGATAGCCTACGAGCAGTACTTC.

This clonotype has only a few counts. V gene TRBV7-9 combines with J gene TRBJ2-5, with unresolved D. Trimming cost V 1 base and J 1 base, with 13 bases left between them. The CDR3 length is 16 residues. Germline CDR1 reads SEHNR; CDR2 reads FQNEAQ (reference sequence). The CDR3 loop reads CASSLVRVGIQETQYF. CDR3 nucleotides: TGTGCCAGCAGCTTAGTAAGGGTTGGGATCCAAGAGACCCAGTACTTC.

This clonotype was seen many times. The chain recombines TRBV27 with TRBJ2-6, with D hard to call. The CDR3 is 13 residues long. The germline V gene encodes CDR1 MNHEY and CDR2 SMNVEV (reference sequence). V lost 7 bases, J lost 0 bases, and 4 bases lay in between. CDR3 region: CASTFSGANVLTF. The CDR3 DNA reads TGTGCCAGCACCTTCTCTGGGGCCAACGTCCTGACTTTC.

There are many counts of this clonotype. The CDR3 DNA reads TGTGCCAGCAGTACCGGGTTGAACCAGCCCCAGCATTTT. It specifies CASSTGLNQPQHF. The J gene is TRBJ1-5, the V gene TRBV25-1; D remains unclear. The CDR3 loop spans 13 amino acids. CDR1 and CDR2 (germline): MGHDK, SYGVNS. The ends were cut back, 5 bases at V and 7 bases at J, with 12 bases in the middle.

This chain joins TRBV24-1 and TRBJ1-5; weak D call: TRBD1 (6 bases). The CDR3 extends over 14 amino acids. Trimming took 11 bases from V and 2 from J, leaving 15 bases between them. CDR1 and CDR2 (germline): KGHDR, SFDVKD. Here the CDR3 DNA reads TGTGCCAGCAGACAGGCGACAGGCAATCAGCCCCAGCATTTT. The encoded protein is CASRQATGNQPQHF.

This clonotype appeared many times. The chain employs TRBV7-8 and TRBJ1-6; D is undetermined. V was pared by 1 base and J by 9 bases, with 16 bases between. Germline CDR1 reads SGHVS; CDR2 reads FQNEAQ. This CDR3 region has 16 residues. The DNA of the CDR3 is TGTGCCAGCAGCTTAGATTTTTCGGGAAAAAGTTCACCCCTCCACTTT. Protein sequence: CASSLDFSGKSSPLHF.

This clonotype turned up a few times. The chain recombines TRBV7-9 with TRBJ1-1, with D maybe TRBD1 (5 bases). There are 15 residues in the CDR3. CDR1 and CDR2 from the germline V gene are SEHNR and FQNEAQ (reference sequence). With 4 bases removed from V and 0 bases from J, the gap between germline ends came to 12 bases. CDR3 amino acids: CASSSRQTMNTEAFF. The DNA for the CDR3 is TGTGCCAGCAGCTCCCGACAGACCATGAACACTGAAGCTTTCTTT.

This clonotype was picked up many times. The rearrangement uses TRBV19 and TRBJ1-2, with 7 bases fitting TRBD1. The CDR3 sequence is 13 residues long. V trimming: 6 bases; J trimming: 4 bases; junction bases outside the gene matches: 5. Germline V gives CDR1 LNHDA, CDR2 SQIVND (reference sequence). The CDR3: CASSGQATYGYTF. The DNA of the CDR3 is TGTGCCAGTAGCGGACAGGCGACCTATGGCTACACCTTC. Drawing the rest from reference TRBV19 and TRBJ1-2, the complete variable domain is DGGITQSPKYLFRKEGQNVTLSCEQNLNHDAMYWYRQDPGQGLRLIYYSQIVNDFQKGDIAEGYSVSREKKESFPLTVTSAQKNPTAFYLCASSGQATYGYTFGSGTRLTVV.

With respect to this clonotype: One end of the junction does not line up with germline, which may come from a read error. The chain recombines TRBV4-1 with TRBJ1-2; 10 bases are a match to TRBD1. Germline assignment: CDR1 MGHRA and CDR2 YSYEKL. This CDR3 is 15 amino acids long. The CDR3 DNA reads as TGTGCCATCAGCTCAGCGACAGGGGGCACGGTTGGCTACACCTTC. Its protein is CAISSATGGTVGYTF.

The CDR3 is CASSYLGNEKLFF. In DNA form, the CDR3 reads TGTGCCAGCAGTTACTTAGGGAACGAAAAACTGTTTTTT. This chain uses TRBV6-5 with TRBJ1-4; D uncertain. This CDR3 comprises 13 residues. Deletions cut 1 base from V and 8 bases from J, with 8 bases between. Germline-derived CDR1 and CDR2 are MNHEY and SVGAGI.

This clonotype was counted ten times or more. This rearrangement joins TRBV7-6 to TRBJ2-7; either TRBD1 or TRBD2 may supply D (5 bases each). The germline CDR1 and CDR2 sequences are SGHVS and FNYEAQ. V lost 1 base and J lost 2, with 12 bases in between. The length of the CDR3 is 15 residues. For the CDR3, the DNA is TGTGCCAGCAGCTTAGACGGGACCAGGGCCTACGAGCAGTACTTC. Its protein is CASSLDGTRAYEQYF.

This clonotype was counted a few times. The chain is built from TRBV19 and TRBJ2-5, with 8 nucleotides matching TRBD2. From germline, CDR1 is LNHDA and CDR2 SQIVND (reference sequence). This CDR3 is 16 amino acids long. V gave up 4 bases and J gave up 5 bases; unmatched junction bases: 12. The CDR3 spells CASSTATSGAGETQYF. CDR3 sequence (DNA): TGTGCCAGTAGTACCGCCACTAGCGGAGCGGGGGAGACCCAGTACTTC.

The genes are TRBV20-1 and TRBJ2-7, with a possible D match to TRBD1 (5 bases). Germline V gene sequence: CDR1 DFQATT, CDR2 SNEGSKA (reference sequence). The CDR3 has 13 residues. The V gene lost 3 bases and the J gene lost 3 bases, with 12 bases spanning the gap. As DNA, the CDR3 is TGCAGTGCTAGGGGGCGACTCTACTACGAGCAGTACTTC. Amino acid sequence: CSARGRLYYEQYF.

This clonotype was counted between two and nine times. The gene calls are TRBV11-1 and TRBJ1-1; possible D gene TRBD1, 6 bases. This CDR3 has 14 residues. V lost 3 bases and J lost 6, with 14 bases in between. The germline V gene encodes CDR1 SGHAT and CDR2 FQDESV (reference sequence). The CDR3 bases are TGTGCCAGCAGCTTGGAAGCCAGGGGCCCTGAAGCTTTCTTT. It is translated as CASSLEARGPEAFF.

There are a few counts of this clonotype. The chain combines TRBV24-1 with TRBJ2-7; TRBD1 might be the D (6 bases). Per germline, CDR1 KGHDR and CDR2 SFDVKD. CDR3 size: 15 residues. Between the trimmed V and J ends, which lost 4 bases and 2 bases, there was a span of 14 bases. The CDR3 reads CATSDTGQNTYEQYF. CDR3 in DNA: TGTGCCACCAGTGACACAGGACAGAACACCTACGAGCAGTACTTC.

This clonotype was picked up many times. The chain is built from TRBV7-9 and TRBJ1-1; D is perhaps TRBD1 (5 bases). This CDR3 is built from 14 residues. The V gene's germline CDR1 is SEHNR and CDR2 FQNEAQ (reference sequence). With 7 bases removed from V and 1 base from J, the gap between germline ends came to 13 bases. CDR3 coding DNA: TGTGCCAGCAACAATCAGGGAAAGAACACTGAAGCTTTCTTT. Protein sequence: CASNNQGKNTEAFF.

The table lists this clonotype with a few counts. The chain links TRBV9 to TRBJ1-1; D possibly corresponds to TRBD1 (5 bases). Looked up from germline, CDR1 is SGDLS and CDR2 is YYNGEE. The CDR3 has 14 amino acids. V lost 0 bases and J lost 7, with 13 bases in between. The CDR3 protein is CASSVDGARGEAFF. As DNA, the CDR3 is TGTGCCAGCAGCGTAGATGGGGCGCGGGGTGAAGCTTTCTTT.

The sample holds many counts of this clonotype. CDR3 coding DNA: TGTGCCAGCAGTCGACTAGCCGAGACCCAGTACTTC. It translates to CASSRLAETQYF. The chain couples TRBV2 to TRBJ2-5; 7 positions match TRBD2. Germline V gene data show CDR1 as SNHLY and CDR2 as FYNNEI. Trimming at V came to 5 bases and at J to 5 bases, leaving 2 bases not matched to a gene. The CDR3 has 12 residues. The complete variable domain, with remaining parts taken from reference TRBV2 and TRBJ2-5, reads EPEVTQTPSHQVTQMGQEVILRCVPISNHLYFYWYRQILGQKVEFLVSFYNNEISEKSEIFDDQFSVERPDGSNFTLKIRSTKLEDSAMYFCASSRLAETQYFGPGTRLLVL.

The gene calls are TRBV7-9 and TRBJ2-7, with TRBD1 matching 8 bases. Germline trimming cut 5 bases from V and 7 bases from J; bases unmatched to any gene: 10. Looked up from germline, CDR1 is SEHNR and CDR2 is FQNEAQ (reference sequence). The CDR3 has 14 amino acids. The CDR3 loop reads CASSPRTGRGEQYF. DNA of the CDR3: TGTGCCAGCAGCCCGCGGACAGGGAGAGGGGAGCAGTACTTC.